The rows below give T cell receptor beta chains drawn from one sample of a study of cytomegalovirus exposure and HLA in healthy donors. TCRdb's table, derived via immunoSEQ multiplex PCR, lists solely in-frame clones and lacks some. This table has tens of thousands of clones, roughly 73% appearing once. The specimen sequenced was PBMCs. The receptors were sampled from a male donor in good health and CMV-seropositive. Each CDR3 is given with its conserved first and last residue. A D gene is named only where the DNA matches it firmly. For some rows the clone size is stated as once, few or many, or as a class when expanded; others skip it.

size: NA; J: TRBJ1-5; D: NA; V: TRBV27; DNA: TGTGCCAGCAGCTGGGGGGGTAGCAATCAGCCCCAGCATTTT; CDR3: CASSWGGSNQPQHF
size: NA; J: TRBJ1-5; D: NA; V: TRBV18; DNA: TGTGCCAGCTCACCCACTCAGAACAGGAATCAGCCCCAGCATTTT; CDR3: CASSPTQNRNQPQHF
size: NA; J: TRBJ2-1; D: NA; V: TRBV10-3; DNA: TGTGCCATCAGTCACCCCCATCAGAACGTCGGGGGAAATGAGCAGTTCTTC; CDR3: CAISHPHQNVGGNEQFF
size: NA; J: TRBJ1-1; D: TRBD1; V: TRBV7-9; DNA: TGTGCCAGCAGCGGGGGGGACAGGGGGATGAACACTGAAGCTTTCTTT; CDR3: CASSGGDRGMNTEAFF
size: once; J: TRBJ1-6; D: TRBD1; V: TRBV9; DNA: TGTGCCAGCAGCGCTGGACAGGGGGATTCACCCCTCCACTTT; CDR3: CASSAGQGDSPLHF
size: NA; J: TRBJ2-7; D: NA; V: TRBV5-6; DNA: TGTGCCAGCAGCTTGGACCCACAGATCTCCTACGAGCAGTACTTC; CDR3: CASSLDPQISYEQYF
size: few; J: TRBJ1-6; D: NA; V: TRBV9; DNA: TGTGCCAGCAGCGCCCGGGTTGATAATTCACCCCTCCACTTT; CDR3: CASSARVDNSPLHF
size: few; J: TRBJ2-3; D: NA; V: TRBV25-1; DNA: TGTGCCAGCAGTGCGGGGGTCACAGATACGCAGTATTTT; CDR3: CASSAGVTDTQYF
size: NA; J: TRBJ2-1; D: TRBD2; V: TRBV7-2; DNA: TGTGCCAGCAGCCTGACTAGCGGGGGGTTTAATGAGCAGTTCTTC; CDR3: CASSLTSGGFNEQFF
size: NA; J: TRBJ1-5; D: NA; V: TRBV18; DNA: TGTGCCAGCTCTCTTCAGGAATCTAATCAGCCCCAGCATTTT; CDR3: CASSLQESNQPQHF
size: NA; J: TRBJ1-1; D: NA; V: TRBV5-6; DNA: TGTGCCAGCAGCCTCGGGATGGGGTCTGAAGCTTTCTTT; CDR3: CASSLGMGSEAFF
size: NA; J: TRBJ1-3; D: NA; V: TRBV4-1; DNA: TGCGCCAGCAGCCAAGAAAGGAGAGGGACTCCTGGAAACACCATATATTTT; CDR3: CASSQERRGTPGNTIYF
size: NA; J: TRBJ2-1; D: NA; V: TRBV14; DNA: TGTGCCAGCAGCCAAGAAGTGAGCTCCTACAATGAGCAGTTCTTC; CDR3: CASSQEVSSYNEQFF
size: NA; J: TRBJ1-6; D: NA; V: TRBV28; DNA: TGTGCCAGCAGTTTGTTAAGGAGCTCCTATAATTCACCCCTCCACTTT; CDR3: CASSLLRSSYNSPLHF
size: NA; J: TRBJ2-3; D: NA; V: TRBV5-6; DNA: TGTGCCAGCAGCTGGGGGGTAGCCACAGATACGCAGTATTTT; CDR3: CASSWGVATDTQYF
size: NA; J: TRBJ1-1; D: NA; V: TRBV5-8; DNA: TGTGCCAGCAGCTTTACTCCTGAAGCTTTCTTT; CDR3: CASSFTPEAFF
size: NA; J: TRBJ1-1; D: TRBD1; V: TRBV6-5; DNA: TGTGCCAGCAGTTACCCTGACAGGGGAGAAGCTTTCTTT; CDR3: CASSYPDRGEAFF
size: NA; J: TRBJ1-1; D: NA; V: TRBV19; DNA: TGTGCCAGTAGTTCTGAACAGGGTACGGGCACTGAAGCTTTCTTT; CDR3: CASSSEQGTGTEAFF
size: few; J: TRBJ2-2; D: TRBD1; V: TRBV5-1; DNA: TGCGCCAGCAGCTTGACAGGGGGTTCTAACGGGGAGCTGTTTTTT; CDR3: CASSLTGGSNGELFF
size: NA; J: TRBJ2-5; D: NA; V: TRBV19; DNA: TGTGCCAGTAGTACGCCGGAGGTAGGGATAGAGACCCAGTACTTC; CDR3: CASSTPEVGIETQYF
size: NA; J: TRBJ1-1; D: NA; V: TRBV5-1; DNA: TGCGCCAGCAGCTCGGGCAGGGGTGCCACTGAAGCTTTCTTT; CDR3: CASSSGRGATEAFF
size: NA; J: TRBJ1-1; D: NA; V: TRBV28; DNA: TGTGCCAGCAGTTTAGTCCACAGGGACGCTTTCTTT; CDR3: CASSLVHRDAFF
size: NA; J: TRBJ2-7; D: NA; V: TRBV29-1; DNA: TGCAGCGTTGTATGGCAGGGATACTACGAGCAGTACTTC; CDR3: CSVVWQGYYEQYF
size: NA; J: TRBJ2-7; D: NA; V: TRBV18; DNA: TGTGCCAGCTCACCGCCAGGGCGAGCACCCTACGAGCAGTACTTC; CDR3: CASSPPGRAPYEQYF
size: NA; J: TRBJ1-1; D: NA; V: TRBV25-1; DNA: TGTGCCAGCAGTGAATTTCGGGGGGCATACACTGAAGCTTTCTTT; CDR3: CASSEFRGAYTEAFF
size: few; J: TRBJ2-1; D: NA; V: TRBV5-5; DNA: TGTGCCAGCAGCTTGTCGGGAGCTAGCCCCTACAATGAGCAGTTCTTC; CDR3: CASSLSGASPYNEQFF
size: once; J: TRBJ2-7; D: TRBD2; V: TRBV6-5; DNA: TGTGCCAGCAGTTCCGGACTAGCGGGATCCCCCTACGAGCAGTACTTC; CDR3: CASSSGLAGSPYEQYF
size: NA; J: TRBJ1-5; D: NA; V: TRBV19; DNA: TGTGCCAGTAGTATCGGCCCAAGACAGGTCAGCAATCAGCCCCAGCATTTT; CDR3: CASSIGPRQVSNQPQHF
size: NA; J: TRBJ2-3; D: TRBD2; V: TRBV14; DNA: TGTGCCAGCAGCCGAGGGCTAGCGGGGGCAATGAGCACAGATACGCAGTATTTT; CDR3: CASSRGLAGAMSTDTQYF
size: NA; J: TRBJ1-5; D: TRBD1; V: TRBV28; DNA: TGTGCCAGCAGGCCGGGACAGGGCCATCAGCCCCAGCATTTT; CDR3: CASRPGQGHQPQHF
size: NA; J: TRBJ2-7; D: TRBD1; V: TRBV7-9; DNA: TGTGCCAGCAGCCTCGCCGGGACAGTCTACTTC; CDR3: CASSLAGTVYF
size: NA; J: TRBJ2-7; D: TRBD1; V: TRBV6-1; DNA: TGTGCCAGCAGAAAGACAGGGGTCTACGAGCAGTACTTC; CDR3: CASRKTGVYEQYF
size: NA; J: TRBJ2-5; D: NA; V: TRBV28; DNA: TGTGCCAGCAGTAGCCTAGATTGGGAGACCCAGTACTTC; CDR3: CASSSLDWETQYF
size: NA; J: TRBJ1-5; D: NA; V: TRBV6-6; DNA: TGTGCCAGCAGTCCCTTGAATCAGCCCCAGCATTTT; CDR3: CASSPLNQPQHF
size: NA; J: TRBJ2-1; D: NA; V: TRBV25-1; DNA: TGTGCCAGCAGCCTATTCCACGCGGGGCGCGACAATGAGCAGTTCTTC; CDR3: CASSLFHAGRDNEQFF
size: once; J: TRBJ1-1; D: NA; V: TRBV28; DNA: TGTGCCAGCAGTTTTCTGGAGATGTCCACTGAAGCTTTCTTT; CDR3: CASSFLEMSTEAFF
size: NA; J: TRBJ2-7; D: NA; V: TRBV6-6; DNA: TGTGCCAGCAGTTACTCGGGTGAGACTGGCGAGCAGTACTTC; CDR3: CASSYSGETGEQYF
size: NA; J: TRBJ2-1; D: TRBD2; V: TRBV29-1; DNA: TGCAGCGGCACCACGCTAGCGGTTCACTACAATGAGCAGTTCTTC; CDR3: CSGTTLAVHYNEQFF
size: NA; J: TRBJ2-7; D: TRBD1; V: TRBV10-3; DNA: TGTGCCATCACTTCCCAGGACGCCCAGGGGGACGAGCAGTACTTC; CDR3: CAITSQDAQGDEQYF
size: NA; J: TRBJ2-3; D: NA; V: TRBV5-4; DNA: TGTGCCAGCAGCTTGGCTCAGCGGCCCACAGATACGCAGTATTTT; CDR3: CASSLAQRPTDTQYF
size: NA; J: TRBJ2-5; D: NA; V: TRBV5-6; DNA: TGTGCCAGCAGCTTGGCGACGGGGCAAGAGACCCAGTACTTC; CDR3: CASSLATGQETQYF
size: NA; J: TRBJ1-1; D: NA; V: TRBV6-5; DNA: TGTGCCAGCAAGTTTTCGGGGGACACTGAAGCTTTCTTT; CDR3: CASKFSGDTEAFF
size: NA; J: TRBJ2-2; D: TRBD1; V: TRBV6-1; DNA: TGTGCCAGCAAGGGACAGGGGGAAACCGGGGAGCTGTTTTTT; CDR3: CASKGQGETGELFF
size: NA; J: TRBJ2-2; D: TRBD1; V: TRBV27; DNA: TGTGCCAGCAGTTTCCGGGACAGGGTTTTAAGGACCGGGGAGCTGTTTTTT; CDR3: CASSFRDRVLRTGELFF
size: NA; J: TRBJ1-4; D: NA; V: TRBV5-1; DNA: TGCGCCAGCACCCGGGGTCCTCCAACTAATGAAAAACTGTTTTTT; CDR3: CASTRGPPTNEKLFF
size: NA; J: TRBJ2-2; D: TRBD2; V: TRBV7-2; DNA: TGTGCCAGCAGCTTTACCGGGACTAGCGGCACCGGGGAGCTGTTTTTT; CDR3: CASSFTGTSGTGELFF
size: NA; J: TRBJ2-7; D: NA; V: TRBV5-4; DNA: TGTGCCAGCAGCTTGCCCCTGGGGGGTTCCTACGAGCAGTACTTC; CDR3: CASSLPLGGSYEQYF
size: NA; J: TRBJ2-5; D: NA; V: TRBV30; DNA: TGTGCCTGGAGGGGCCTAGAGACCCAGTACTTC; CDR3: CAWRGLETQYF
size: few; J: TRBJ1-1; D: NA; V: TRBV6-1; DNA: TGTGCCAGCAGTGAAGACATGAACACTGAAGCTTTCTTT; CDR3: CASSEDMNTEAFF
size: NA; J: TRBJ2-7; D: TRBD1; V: TRBV28; DNA: TGTGCCAGCAGTTTCAACCGATGGGACAGGACGTCCTACGAGCAGTACTTC; CDR3: CASSFNRWDRTSYEQYF
size: NA; J: TRBJ2-1; D: NA; V: TRBV27; DNA: TGTGCCAGCAGAAGGGGCTCCCGCTCCTACAATGAGCAGTTCTTC; CDR3: CASRRGSRSYNEQFF
size: NA; J: TRBJ1-1; D: NA; V: TRBV5-1; DNA: TGCGCCAGCAGCTTGGAGAGCACTGAAGCTTTCTTT; CDR3: CASSLESTEAFF
size: NA; J: TRBJ1-4; D: NA; V: TRBV29-1; DNA: TGCAGCGTCCTCTTGGCCCGCAGGGGTTTTGAAAAACTGTTTTTT; CDR3: CSVLLARRGFEKLFF
size: few; J: TRBJ2-2; D: NA; V: TRBV19; DNA: TGTGCCAGTAGTATAGGGCAGGGGTTCACCGGGGAGCTGTTTTTT; CDR3: CASSIGQGFTGELFF
size: NA; J: TRBJ2-1; D: NA; V: TRBV15; DNA: TGTGCCACCAGCAGAGTTAGTACGCGGGGTTTCTCCTACAATGAGCAGTTCTTC; CDR3: CATSRVSTRGFSYNEQFF
size: NA; J: TRBJ1-1; D: TRBD1; V: TRBV5-1; DNA: TGCGCCAGCAGCTTTCTGGGCACTGACAGGGGATTCGTCACTGAAGCTTTCTTT; CDR3: CASSFLGTDRGFVTEAFF
size: NA; J: TRBJ2-7; D: TRBD1; V: TRBV27; DNA: TGTGCCAGCAGTTTGAGGGGGCGGAACGAGCAGTACTTC; CDR3: CASSLRGRNEQYF